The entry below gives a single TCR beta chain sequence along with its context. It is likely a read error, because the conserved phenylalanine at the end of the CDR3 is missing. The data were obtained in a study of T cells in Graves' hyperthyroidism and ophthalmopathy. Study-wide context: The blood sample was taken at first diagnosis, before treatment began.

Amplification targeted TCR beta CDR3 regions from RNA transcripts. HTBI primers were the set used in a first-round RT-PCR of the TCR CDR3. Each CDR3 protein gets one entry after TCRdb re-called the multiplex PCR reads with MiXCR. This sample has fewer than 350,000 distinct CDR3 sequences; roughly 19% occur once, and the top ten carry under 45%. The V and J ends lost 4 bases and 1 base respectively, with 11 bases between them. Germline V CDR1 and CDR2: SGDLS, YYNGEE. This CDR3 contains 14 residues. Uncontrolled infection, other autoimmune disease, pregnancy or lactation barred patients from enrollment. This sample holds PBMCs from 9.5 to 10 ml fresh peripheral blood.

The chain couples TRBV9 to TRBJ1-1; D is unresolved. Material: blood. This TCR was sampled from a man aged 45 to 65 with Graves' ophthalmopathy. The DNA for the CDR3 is TGTGCCAGCAGCTCCCATGGACGGAACACTGAAGCTTTCCTT. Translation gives CASSSHGRNTEAFL.